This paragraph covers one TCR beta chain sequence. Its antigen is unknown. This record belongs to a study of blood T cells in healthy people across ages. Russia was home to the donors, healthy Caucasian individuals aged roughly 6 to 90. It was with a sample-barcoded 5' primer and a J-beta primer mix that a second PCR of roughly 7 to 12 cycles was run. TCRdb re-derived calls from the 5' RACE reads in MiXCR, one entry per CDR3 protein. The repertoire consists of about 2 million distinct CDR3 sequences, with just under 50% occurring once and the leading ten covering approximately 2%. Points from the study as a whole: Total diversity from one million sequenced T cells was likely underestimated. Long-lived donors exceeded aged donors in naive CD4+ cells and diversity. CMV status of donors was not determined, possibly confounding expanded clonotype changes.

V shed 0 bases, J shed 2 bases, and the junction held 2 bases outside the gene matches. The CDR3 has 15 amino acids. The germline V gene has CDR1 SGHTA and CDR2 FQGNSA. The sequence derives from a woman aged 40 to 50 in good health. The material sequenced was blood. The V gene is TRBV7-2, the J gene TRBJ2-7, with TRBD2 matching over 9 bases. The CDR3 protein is CASSLARGGTYEQYF. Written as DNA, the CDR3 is TGTGCCAGCAGCTTAGCGCGGGGGGGGACCTACGAGCAGTACTTC.